This TCR beta chain was found in a study of esophageal squamous cell carcinoma under preoperative chemotherapy. As regards this clonotype: Its antigen remains unidentified. Compared with germline, one end of the junction differs, possibly owing to a read error.

Time point defined: after preoperative PTX-NDP chemotherapy. Paclitaxel-nedaplatin chemotherapy was given to patients ahead of their surgery. TCRdb called the PCR reads again in MiXCR, with one record for every CDR3 protein. Here the sample spans fewer than 20,000 distinct CDR3 sequences, 46% being singletons. Per the germline V gene, CDR1 is SGHTA and CDR2 is FQGTGA. This CDR3 comprises 13 residues. Whole-study findings and limits: Chemotherapy was followed by significantly higher TCR diversity in peripheral T cells only, not tumor-infiltrating lymphocytes.

This TCR came from a human donor with esophageal squamous cell carcinoma. The donor label of this sample is uncertain. This chain joins TRBV7-3 and TRBJ2-5; D is ambiguous. This material was acquired from a patient given preoperative chemotherapy. This CDR3 is CASSPGNTETQYF. The CDR3 DNA sequence: TGTGCCAGCAGCCCAGGCAACACAGAGACGCAGTACTTT.